The rows below give T cell receptor beta chains drawn from one sample of a study of OX40 agonist ivuxolimab in advanced cancers. Clones were read by immunoSEQ multiplex PCR, and TCRdb kept only the in-frame ones, dropping some. The sample yields tens of thousands of clones, around four fifths seen once. The material was CD4+ or CD8+ T cells sorted from blood, obtained in a trial of the OX40 agonist ivuxolimab. The source of these receptors is an adult with an advanced solid tumor such as melanoma, head and neck, liver or kidney cancer. CDR3s include the opening cysteine and the closing phenylalanine or tryptophan. The D gene is left open where the match is weak. Clone size is stated in some rows and not others, as once, few, many or a class when expanded.

cdr3_length d_call clone_size j_call v_call cdr3_aa cdr3_nt
15 NA NA TRBJ2-7 TRBV21-1 CASVKVSGQTYEQYF TGTGCCAGCGTCAAGGTATCGGGACAAACCTACGAGCAGTACTTC
15 TRBD1 NA TRBJ2-7 TRBV28 CASRTGTGGTYEQYF TGTGCCAGCAGGACCGGGACAGGAGGAACCTACGAGCAGTACTTC
15 TRBD1 NA TRBJ1-3 TRBV7-9 CASSLRRTGRDTIYF TGTGCCAGCAGCTTAAGAAGGACAGGGCGGGACACCATATATTTT
14 NA NA TRBJ1-6 TRBV11-2 CASSLDASNSPLHF TGTGCCAGCAGCTTAGATGCGAGTAATTCACCCCTCCACTTT
16 NA NA TRBJ2-4 TRBV12-2 CASRFRTPVAKNIQYF TGTGCAAGTCGCTTTCGTACTCCAGTAGCCAAAAACATTCAGTACTTC
17 TRBD1 few TRBJ1-1 TRBV7-9 CASSLAQGRGLWTEAFF TGTGCCAGCAGCTTAGCGCAGGGCAGGGGGCTTTGGACTGAAGCTTTCTTT
14 TRBD2 NA TRBJ2-1 TRBV11-2 CASSFGGRYNEQFF TGTGCCAGCAGCTTTGGCGGGAGGTACAATGAGCAGTTCTTC
15 TRBD1 NA TRBJ1-6 TRBV27 CASTPTGERYSPLHF TGTGCCAGCACTCCTACAGGGGAGCGATATTCACCCCTCCACTTT
17 TRBD2 NA TRBJ2-7 TRBV4-2 CASSQGSSGVGTYEQYF TGTGCCAGCAGCCAAGGGAGTAGCGGGGTGGGGACCTACGAGCAGTACTTC
15 TRBD1 NA TRBJ2-2 TRBV9 CASSSRDRGHSELFF TGTGCCAGCAGCTCCCGGGACAGGGGGCATTCGGAGCTGTTTTTT
13 NA few TRBJ1-6 TRBV6-1 CASSGQPHSPLHF TGTGCCAGCAGCGGACAGCCCCACTCACCCCTCCACTTT
15 TRBD2 NA TRBJ2-7 TRBV19 CASSSGLAGIYEQYF TGTGCCAGTAGTTCAGGACTAGCGGGTATCTACGAGCAGTACTTC
14 NA NA TRBJ1-3 TRBV19 CASSMLSSGNTIYF TGTGCCAGTAGTATGCTCTCCTCGGGAAACACCATATATTTT
14 NA NA TRBJ2-7 TRBV10-3 CAISDYYGIDEQYF TGTGCCATCAGTGACTACTACGGGATCGACGAGCAGTACTTC
15 TRBD1 NA TRBJ2-7 TRBV11-2 CASRELTGRSIEQYF TGTGCCAGCAGGGAACTGACAGGGAGATCCATCGAGCAGTACTTC
14 NA NA TRBJ1-2 TRBV2 CASRERASNYGYTF TGTGCCAGCAGAGAAAGAGCGTCTAACTATGGCTACACCTTC
14 TRBD1 NA TRBJ1-2 TRBV28 CASSSTGGLYGYTF TGTGCCAGCAGCTCGACAGGGGGCTTGTATGGCTACACCTTC
13 NA once TRBJ2-1 TRBV6-5 CASSEGTVGEQFF TGTGCCAGCAGTGAAGGAACAGTTGGTGAGCAGTTCTTC
15 NA NA TRBJ1-5 TRBV4-2 CASSQDNAGGQPQHF TGTGCCAGCAGCCAAGATAATGCGGGAGGCCAGCCCCAGCATTTT
13 NA NA TRBJ1-4 TRBV30 CAWSRSIREKLFF TGTGCCTGGAGTCGATCGATTAGGGAAAAACTGTTTTTT
15 NA NA TRBJ1-5 TRBV2 CASSELGSGNQPQHF TGTGCCAGCAGTGAACTGGGGTCAGGCAATCAGCCCCAGCATTTT
13 NA NA TRBJ2-7 TRBV28 CASSIQVVYEQYF TGTGCCAGCAGTATACAGGTAGTCTACGAGCAGTACTTC
15 TRBD1 NA TRBJ1-1 TRBV2 CASTQQGAGNTEAFF TGTGCCAGCACCCAACAGGGGGCTGGGAACACTGAAGCTTTCTTT
17 TRBD2 NA TRBJ2-6 TRBV7-3 CASSSRAGGLGANVLTF TGTGCCAGCAGCTCCCGAGCGGGGGGGCTTGGGGCCAACGTCCTGACTTTC
14 NA NA TRBJ1-5 TRBV28 CASSLGQPNQPQHF TGTGCCAGCAGTTTAGGGCAGCCAAATCAGCCCCAGCATTTT
15 TRBD1 NA TRBJ1-1 TRBV10-3 CAITAGQGVGTEAFF TGTGCCATCACGGCGGGGCAGGGGGTGGGCACTGAAGCTTTCTTT
17 NA NA TRBJ2-6 TRBV18 CASSQYDRDSGANVLTF TGTGCCAGCTCACAGTACGACAGAGACTCTGGGGCCAACGTCCTGACTTTC
14 TRBD1 NA TRBJ1-4 TRBV6-1 CASREGGGGEKLFF TGTGCCAGCAGGGAAGGGGGCGGTGGGGAAAAACTGTTTTTT
14 TRBD1 NA TRBJ2-7 TRBV27 CASSLLSGQGFLYF TGTGCCAGCAGTTTACTCTCGGGACAGGGTTTTCTGTACTTC
13 NA few TRBJ2-3 TRBV28 CASRPGGSDTQYF TGTGCCAGCAGGCCCGGGGGTTCGGATACGCAGTATTTT
14 TRBD1 few TRBJ1-6 TRBV28 CASSSGGANSPLHF TGTGCCAGCAGCTCAGGGGGCGCGAATTCACCCCTCCACTTT
14 NA NA TRBJ2-5 TRBV5-1 CASALDRVSETQYF TGCGCCAGCGCCCTGGATAGGGTTTCGGAGACCCAGTACTTC
10 NA NA TRBJ1-1 TRBV30 CATGDTEAFF TGTGCAACGGGGGACACTGAAGCTTTCTTT
11 NA NA TRBJ2-2 TRBV5-1 CASGESGELFF TGCGCCAGCGGCGAATCCGGGGAGCTGTTTTTT
13 TRBD1 NA TRBJ2-4 TRBV28 CASSLPTGNIQYF TGTGCCAGCAGTTTACCGACAGGGAACATTCAGTACTTC
13 NA NA TRBJ1-1 TRBV5-1 CASRSELGTEAFF TGCGCCAGCAGATCGGAATTGGGCACTGAAGCTTTCTTT
12 NA NA TRBJ2-1 TRBV9 CASRQGGDEQFF TGTGCCAGCAGGCAGGGTGGCGATGAGCAGTTCTTC